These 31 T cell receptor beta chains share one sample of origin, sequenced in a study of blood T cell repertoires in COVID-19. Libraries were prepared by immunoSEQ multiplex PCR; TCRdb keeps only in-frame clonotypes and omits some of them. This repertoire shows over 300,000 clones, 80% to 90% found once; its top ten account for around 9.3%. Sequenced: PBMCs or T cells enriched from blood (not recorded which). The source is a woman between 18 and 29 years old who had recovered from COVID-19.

CDR3 nucleotides: TGTGCCATCAGGGACACAGGGAACTCCTACGAGCAGTACTTC. It encodes CAIRDTGNSYEQYF. The rearrangement uses TRBV10-3 and TRBJ2-7; a possible D gene is TRBD1 (6 bases). Trimming left V 6 bases short and J 0 bases short, with 12 bases between. The CDR3 totals 14 residues. Germline V gene sequence: CDR1 ENHRY, CDR2 SYGVKD.

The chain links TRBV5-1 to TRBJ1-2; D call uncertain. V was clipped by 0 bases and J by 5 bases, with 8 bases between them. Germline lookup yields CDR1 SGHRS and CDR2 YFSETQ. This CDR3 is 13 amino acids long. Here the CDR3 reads CASSLDNQYGYTF. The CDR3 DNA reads TGCGCCAGCAGCTTGGACAACCAATATGGCTACACCTTC.

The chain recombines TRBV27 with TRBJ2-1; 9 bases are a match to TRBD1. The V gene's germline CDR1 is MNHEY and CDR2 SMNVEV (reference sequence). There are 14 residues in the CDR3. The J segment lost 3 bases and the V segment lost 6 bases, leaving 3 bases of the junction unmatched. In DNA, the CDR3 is TGTGCCAGCAGCTCGACAGGGGGCTACAATGAGCAGTTCTTC. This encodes CASSSTGGYNEQFF.

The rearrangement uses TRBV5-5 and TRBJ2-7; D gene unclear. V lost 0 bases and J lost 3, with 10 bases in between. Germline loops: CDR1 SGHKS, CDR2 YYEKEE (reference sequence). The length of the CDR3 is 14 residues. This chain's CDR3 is CASSLGANVYEQYF. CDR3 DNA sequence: TGTGCCAGCAGCTTGGGGGCAAACGTCTACGAGCAGTACTTC.

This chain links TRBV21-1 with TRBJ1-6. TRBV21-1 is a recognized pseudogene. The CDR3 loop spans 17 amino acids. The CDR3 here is CASSTRWNGGRYSPLHF. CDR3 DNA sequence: TGTGCCAGCAGCACCCGATGGAACGGGGGACGTTATTCACCCCTCCACTTT.

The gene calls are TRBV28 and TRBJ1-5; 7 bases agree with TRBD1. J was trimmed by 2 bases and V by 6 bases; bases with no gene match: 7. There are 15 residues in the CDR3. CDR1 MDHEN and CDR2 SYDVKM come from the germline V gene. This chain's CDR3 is CASRHRGDGNQPQHF. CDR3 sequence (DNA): TGTGCCAGCAGGCACAGGGGAGACGGCAATCAGCCCCAGCATTTT.

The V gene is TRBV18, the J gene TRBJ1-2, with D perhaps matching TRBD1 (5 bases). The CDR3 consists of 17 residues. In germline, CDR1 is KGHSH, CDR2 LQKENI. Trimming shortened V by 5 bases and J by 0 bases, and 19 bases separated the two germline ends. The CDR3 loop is CASSVRVDSTSNYGYTF. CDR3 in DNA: TGTGCCAGCTCAGTTCGGGTCGACAGCACTTCTAACTATGGCTACACCTTC.

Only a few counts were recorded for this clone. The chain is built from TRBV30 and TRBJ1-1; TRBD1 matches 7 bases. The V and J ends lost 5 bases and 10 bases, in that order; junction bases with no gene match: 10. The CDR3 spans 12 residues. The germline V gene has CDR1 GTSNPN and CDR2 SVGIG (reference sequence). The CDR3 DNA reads TGTGCCTGGGATCCACAGGGGATTGCAGCTTTCTTT. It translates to CAWDPQGIAAFF.

The CDR3 reads CASSFQMSTDTQYF. The CDR3 nucleotides read TGTGCCAGCAGTTTCCAGATGAGCACAGATACGCAGTATTTT. The rearrangement links TRBV27 to TRBJ2-3, with D unclear. The CDR3 covers 14 residues. V lost 3 bases, J lost 0 bases, and 7 bases lay in between. Germline V gene data show CDR1 as MNHEY and CDR2 as SMNVEV (reference sequence).

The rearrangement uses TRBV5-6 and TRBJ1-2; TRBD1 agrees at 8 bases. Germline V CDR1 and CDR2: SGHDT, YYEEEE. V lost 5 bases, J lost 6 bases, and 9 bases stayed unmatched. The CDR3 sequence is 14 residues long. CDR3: CASRPTGGLDGYTF. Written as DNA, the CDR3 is TGTGCCAGCAGGCCAACAGGGGGTCTTGATGGCTACACCTTC.

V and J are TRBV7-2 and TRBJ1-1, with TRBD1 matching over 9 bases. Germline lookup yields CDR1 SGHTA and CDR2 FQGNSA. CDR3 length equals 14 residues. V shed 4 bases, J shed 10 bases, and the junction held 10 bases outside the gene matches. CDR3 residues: CASSWMGEQGAAFF. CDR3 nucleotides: TGTGCCAGCAGCTGGATGGGGGAACAGGGGGCAGCTTTCTTT.

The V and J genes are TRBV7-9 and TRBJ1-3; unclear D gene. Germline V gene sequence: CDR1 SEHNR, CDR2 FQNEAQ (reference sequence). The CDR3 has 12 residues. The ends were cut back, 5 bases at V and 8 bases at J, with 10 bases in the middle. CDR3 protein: CASSPPTDTIYF. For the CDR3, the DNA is TGTGCCAGCAGCCCCCCTACGGACACCATATATTTT.

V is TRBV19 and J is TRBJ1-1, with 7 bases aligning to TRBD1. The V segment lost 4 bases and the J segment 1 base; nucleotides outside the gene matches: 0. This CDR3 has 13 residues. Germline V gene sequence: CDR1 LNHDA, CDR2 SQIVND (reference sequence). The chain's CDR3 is CASSTGGNTEAFF. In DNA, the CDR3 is TGTGCCAGTAGTACAGGGGGGAACACTGAAGCTTTCTTT.

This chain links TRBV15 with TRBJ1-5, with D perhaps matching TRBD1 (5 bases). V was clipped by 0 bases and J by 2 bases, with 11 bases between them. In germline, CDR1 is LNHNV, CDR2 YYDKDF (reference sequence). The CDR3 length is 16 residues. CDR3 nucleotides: TGTGCCACCAGCAGAGATCGGGGGACGGGCAATCAGCCCCAGCATTTT. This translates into CATSRDRGTGNQPQHF.

The DNA of the CDR3 is TGTGCCAGCAGCGGGGCTCTGAACAGGGCCGGGGAGCTGTTTTTT. Translation gives CASSGALNRAGELFF. The V and J genes are TRBV5-6 and TRBJ2-2; TRBD1 is a possible D gene (6 bases). CDR3 length: 15 amino acids. Germline assignment: CDR1 SGHDT and CDR2 YYEEEE. The V end was cut by 4 bases, the J end by 6 bases, with 16 bases between.

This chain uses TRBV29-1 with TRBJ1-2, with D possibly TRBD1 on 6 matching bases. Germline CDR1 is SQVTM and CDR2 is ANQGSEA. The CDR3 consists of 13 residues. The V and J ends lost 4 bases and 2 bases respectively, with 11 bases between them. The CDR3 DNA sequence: TGCAGCGTTGGGGGGGGGCTCAACTATGGCTACACCTTC. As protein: CSVGGGLNYGYTF.

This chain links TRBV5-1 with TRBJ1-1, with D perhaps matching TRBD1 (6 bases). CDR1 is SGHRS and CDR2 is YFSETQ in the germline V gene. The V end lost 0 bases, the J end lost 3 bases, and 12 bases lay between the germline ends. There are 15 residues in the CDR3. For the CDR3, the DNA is TGCGCCAGCAGCTTGGAGGGGGGGATATACACTGAAGCTTTCTTT. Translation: CASSLEGGIYTEAFF.

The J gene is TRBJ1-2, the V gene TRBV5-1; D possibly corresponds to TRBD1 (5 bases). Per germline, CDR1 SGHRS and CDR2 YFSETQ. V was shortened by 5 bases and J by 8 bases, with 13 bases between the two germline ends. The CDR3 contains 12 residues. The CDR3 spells CASSPSQGGYTF. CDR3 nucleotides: TGCGCCAGCAGTCCGTCTCAGGGCGGCTACACCTTC.

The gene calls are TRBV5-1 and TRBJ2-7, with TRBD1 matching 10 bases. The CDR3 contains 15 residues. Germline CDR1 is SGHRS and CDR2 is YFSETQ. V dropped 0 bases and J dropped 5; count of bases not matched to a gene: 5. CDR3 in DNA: TGCGCCAGCAGCTTGGGGACCGGGACAGGGGACGAGCAGTACTTC. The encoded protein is CASSLGTGTGDEQYF. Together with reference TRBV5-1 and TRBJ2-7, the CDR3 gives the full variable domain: KAGVTQTPRYLIKTRGQQVTLSCSPISGHRSVSWYQQTPGQGLQFLFEYFSETQRNKGNFPGRFSGRQFSNSRSEMNVSTLELGDSALYLCASSLGTGTGDEQYFGPGTRLTVT.

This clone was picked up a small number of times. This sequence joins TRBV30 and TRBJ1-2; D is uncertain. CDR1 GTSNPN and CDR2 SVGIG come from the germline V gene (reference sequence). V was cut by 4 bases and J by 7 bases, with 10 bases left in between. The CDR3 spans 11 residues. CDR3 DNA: TGTGCCTGGACACCTACCCGTGGCTACACCTTC. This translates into CAWTPTRGYTF.

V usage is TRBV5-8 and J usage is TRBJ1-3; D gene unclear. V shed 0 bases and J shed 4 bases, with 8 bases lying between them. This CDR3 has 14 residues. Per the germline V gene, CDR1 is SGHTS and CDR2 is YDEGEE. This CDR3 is CASSLATAGNTIYF. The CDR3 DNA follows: TGTGCCAGCAGCTTGGCTACAGCAGGAAACACCATATATTTT.

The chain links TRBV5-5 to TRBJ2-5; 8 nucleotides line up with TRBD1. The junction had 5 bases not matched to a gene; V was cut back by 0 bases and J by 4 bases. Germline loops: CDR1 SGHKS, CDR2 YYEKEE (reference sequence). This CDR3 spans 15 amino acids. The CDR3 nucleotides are TGTGCCAGCAGCTTGGTTCACAGGGGGGCAGAGACCCAGTACTTC. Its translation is CASSLVHRGAETQYF.

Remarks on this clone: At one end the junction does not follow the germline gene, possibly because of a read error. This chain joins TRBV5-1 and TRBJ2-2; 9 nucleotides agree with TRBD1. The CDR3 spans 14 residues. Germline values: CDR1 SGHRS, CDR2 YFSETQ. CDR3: CASTLGQGPGELFF. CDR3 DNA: TGCGCCAGCACCTTGGGACAGGGTCCCGGGGAGCTGTTTTTT. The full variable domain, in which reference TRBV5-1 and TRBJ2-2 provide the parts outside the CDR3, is KAGVTQTPRYLIKTRGQQVTLSCSPISGHRSVSWYQQTPGQGLQFLFEYFSETQRNKGNFPGRFSGRQFSNSRSEMNVSTLELGDSALYLCASTLGQGPGELFFGEGSRLTVL.

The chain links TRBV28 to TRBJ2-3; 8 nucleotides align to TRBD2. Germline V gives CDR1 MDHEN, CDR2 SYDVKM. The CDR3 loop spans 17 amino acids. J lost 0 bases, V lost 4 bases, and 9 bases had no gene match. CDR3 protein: CASSSGGLAVSTDTQYF. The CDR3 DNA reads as TGTGCCAGCAGTTCGGGGGGGCTAGCGGTTAGCACAGATACGCAGTATTTT.

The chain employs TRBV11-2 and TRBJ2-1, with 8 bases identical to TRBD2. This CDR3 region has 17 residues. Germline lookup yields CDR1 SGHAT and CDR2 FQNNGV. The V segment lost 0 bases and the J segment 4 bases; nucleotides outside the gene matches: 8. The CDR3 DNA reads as TGTGCCAGCAGCTTAGATAGCAGGCTAGCGGGTTACAATGAGCAGTTCTTC. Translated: CASSLDSRLAGYNEQFF. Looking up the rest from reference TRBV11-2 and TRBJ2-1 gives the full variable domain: EAGVAQSPRYKIIEKRQSVAFWCNPISGHATLYWYQQILGQGPKLLIQFQNNGVVDDSQLPKDRFSAERLKGVDSTLKIQPAKLEDSAVYLCASSLDSRLAGYNEQFFGPGTRLTVL.

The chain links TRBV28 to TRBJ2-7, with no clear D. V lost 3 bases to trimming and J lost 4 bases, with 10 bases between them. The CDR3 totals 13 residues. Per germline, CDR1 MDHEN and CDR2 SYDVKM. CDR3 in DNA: TGTGCCAGCAGTTTTTTTGACTCTTACGAGCAGTACTTC. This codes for CASSFFDSYEQYF. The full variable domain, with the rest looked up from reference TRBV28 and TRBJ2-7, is DVKVTQSSRYLVKRTGEKVFLECVQDMDHENMFWYRQDPGLGLRLIYFSYDVKMKEKGDIPEGYSVSREKKERFSLILESASTNQTSMYLCASSFFDSYEQYFGPGTRLTVT.

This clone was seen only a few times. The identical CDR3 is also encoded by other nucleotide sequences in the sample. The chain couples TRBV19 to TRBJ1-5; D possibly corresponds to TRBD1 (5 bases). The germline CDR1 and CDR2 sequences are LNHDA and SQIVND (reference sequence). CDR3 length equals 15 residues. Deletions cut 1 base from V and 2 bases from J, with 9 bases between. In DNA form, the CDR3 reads TGTGCCAGTAGTATAGGCGGGGGTGGCAATCAGCCCCAGCATTTT. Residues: CASSIGGGGNQPQHF.

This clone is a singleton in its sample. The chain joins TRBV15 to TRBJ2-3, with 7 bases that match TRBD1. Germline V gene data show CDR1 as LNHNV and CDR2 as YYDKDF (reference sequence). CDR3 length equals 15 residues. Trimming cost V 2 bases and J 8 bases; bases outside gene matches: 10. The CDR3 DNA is TGTGCCACCAGCAGACCGACAGGGCTGGGGTCTACGCAGTATTTT. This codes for CATSRPTGLGSTQYF.

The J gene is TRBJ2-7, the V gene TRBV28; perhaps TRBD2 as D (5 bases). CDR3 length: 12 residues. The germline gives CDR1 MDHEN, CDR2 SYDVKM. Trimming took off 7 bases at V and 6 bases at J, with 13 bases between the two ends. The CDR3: CASTLTSSEQYF. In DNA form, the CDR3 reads TGTGCCAGCACCTTAACTAGTTCCGAGCAGTACTTC.

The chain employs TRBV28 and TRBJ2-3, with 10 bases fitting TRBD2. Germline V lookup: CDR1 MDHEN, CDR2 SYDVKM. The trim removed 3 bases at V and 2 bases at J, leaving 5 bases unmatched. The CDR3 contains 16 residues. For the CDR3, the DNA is TGTGCCAGCAGTTTCCAAGCGGGAGGGCCCACAGATACGCAGTATTTT. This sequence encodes CASSFQAGGPTDTQYF. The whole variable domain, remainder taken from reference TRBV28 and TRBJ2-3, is DVKVTQSSRYLVKRTGEKVFLECVQDMDHENMFWYRQDPGLGLRLIYFSYDVKMKEKGDIPEGYSVSREKKERFSLILESASTNQTSMYLCASSFQAGGPTDTQYFGPGTRLTVL.

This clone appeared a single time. DNA for the CDR3: TGTGCCAGCAGCCTATCGACAGCTAACTATGGCTACACCTTC. Encoded protein: CASSLSTANYGYTF. The V gene is TRBV7-9, the J gene TRBJ1-2; tentative D call: TRBD1 (5 bases). Deletions cut 5 bases from V and 0 bases from J, with 10 bases between. This CDR3 has 14 amino acids. The germline gives CDR1 SEHNR, CDR2 FQNEAQ (reference sequence).